This is a list of T cell receptor beta chains from one sample in a study of cytomegalovirus exposure and HLA in healthy donors. The data were produced by immunoSEQ multiplex PCR, yet TCRdb's version contains in-frame clones alone and is incomplete. The sample totals 45,000 to 60,000 clones; its top ten clones hold about a sixth. The sample comprised PBMCs. These receptors all stem from a male donor in good health and CMV-seronegative. CDR3s include the opening cysteine and the closing phenylalanine or tryptophan.

TRBJ2-5,TRBV19,11,CASSIERTQYF
TRBJ2-7,TRBV6-5,15,CASSYSRDTSYEQYF
TRBJ1-2,TRBV10-3,14,CAISEATGSEGYTF
TRBJ1-5,TRBV10-3,14,CAISVGQGSQPQHF
TRBJ2-7,TRBV10-1,13,CASTAGAPYEQYF
TRBJ2-7,TRBV14,14,CASSQDPPTREQYF
TRBJ1-2,TRBV9,14,CASSVEGSGKRYTF
TRBJ1-5,TRBV30,16,CAWSVRDWDSNQPQHF
TRBJ1-1,TRBV11-2,14,CASSGPTTNTEAFF
TRBJ2-7,TRBV10-3,12,CAAPGQHYEQYF